A selection of T cell receptor beta chains follows, all from one sample in a study of cytomegalovirus exposure and HLA in healthy donors. Profiled with immunoSEQ multiplex PCR; TCRdb holds only in-frame clones, not every one. Of under 250,000 clones in the sample, nearly 80% were seen once. The specimen sequenced was PBMCs. Source of these receptors: a male donor in good health and CMV-seronegative. Each CDR3 is given with its conserved first and last residue. D genes are given only for firm matches. Clone size is shown for a subset of rows, as once, few, many or a class of expanded clone.

abundance	d_gene	v_gene	j_gene	CDR3nt	CDR3aa
.	TRBD1	TRBV5-1	TRBJ2-7	TGCGCCAGCAGCTTGGCGGGACAGGGGAGTTCTGGGCAGTACTTC	CASSLAGQGSSGQYF
.	.	TRBV4-1	TRBJ1-3	TGCGCCAGCAGCCAACCACTGACAAACTCTGGAAACACCATATATTTT	CASSQPLTNSGNTIYF
.	TRBD1	TRBV18	TRBJ1-4	TGTGCCAGCTCACTACGACCGGGACAGGGTGGTGAAAAACTGTTTTTT	CASSLRPGQGGEKLFF
.	TRBD2	TRBV7-2	TRBJ2-3	TGTGCCAGCAGCTTAAGGACTAGCGGGAGGGAGGGAGATACGCAGTATTTT	CASSLRTSGREGDTQYF
.	TRBD2	TRBV13	TRBJ2-7	TGTGCCAGCAGCCCCCTGGAGCGGGGCGAGCAGTACTTC	CASSPLERGEQYF
.	TRBD2	TRBV4-2	TRBJ2-5	TGTGCCAGCAGCCCTTTTAGCGGGGGCCAAGAGACCCAGTACTTC	CASSPFSGGQETQYF
.	.	TRBV19	TRBJ1-4	TGTGCCAGTAGTAGCAGGGGTTCAACTAATGAAAAACTGTTTTTT	CASSSRGSTNEKLFF
.	.	TRBV5-1	TRBJ2-5	TGCGCCAGCAGCCTATCGACAAGTATGCAAGAGACCCAGTACTTC	CASSLSTSMQETQYF
.	.	TRBV4-3	TRBJ1-5	TGCGCCAGCAGCCAAGTCAGGGGTCAGCCCCAGCATTTT	CASSQVRGQPQHF
.	TRBD2	TRBV18	TRBJ2-7	TGTGCCAGCTCACCGGGAGGGGCCGCCTACGAGCAGTACTTC	CASSPGGAAYEQYF
.	TRBD2	TRBV19	TRBJ2-1	TGTGCCAGTAGAACTAGCGGGGGGAGCGTTGAGCAGTTCTTC	CASRTSGGSVEQFF
few	TRBD1	TRBV5-6	TRBJ1-1	TGTGCCAGCAGCTTCAATGACAGGGTGAACACTGAAGCTTTCTTT	CASSFNDRVNTEAFF
.	TRBD1	TRBV6-6	TRBJ2-7	TGTGCCAGCAAGGGGGCTCCAGGGTTCCGCTCCTACGAGCAGTACTTC	CASKGAPGFRSYEQYF
.	.	TRBV7-9	TRBJ1-3	TGTGCCAGCAGCAACAGGGAGAGCTCTGGAAACACCATATATTTT	CASSNRESSGNTIYF
.	.	TRBV4-3	TRBJ1-5	TGCGCCAGCAGCCAAGGAAGGTCGGAGGGGCCATTTGGGAGCAATCAGCCCCAGCATTTT	CASSQGRSEGPFGSNQPQHF
.	TRBD2	TRBV11-2	TRBJ2-7	TGTGCCAGCAGCATACGGACTAGCGGTGACTACGAGCAGTACTTC	CASSIRTSGDYEQYF
.	.	TRBV5-1	TRBJ1-4	TGCGCCAGCAGCTTTAGGTCAGGAAATGAAAAACTGTTTTTT	CASSFRSGNEKLFF
.	TRBD2	TRBV11-2	TRBJ2-7	TGTGCCAGCACCAACCAATTAGCGGGAGTCGGCTCCTACGAGCAGTACTTC	CASTNQLAGVGSYEQYF
.	TRBD1	TRBV2	TRBJ2-3	TGTGCCAGCAGTGCTCAGGGGGCAGATACGCAGTATTTT	CASSAQGADTQYF
.	.	TRBV6-5	TRBJ2-3	TGTGCCAGCAGTCCGGACAGCCTAGATACGCAGTATTTT	CASSPDSLDTQYF
.	TRBD2	TRBV9	TRBJ2-2	TGTGCCAGCAGCGTAGCAGGGACTAGCGCCACCGGGGAGCTGTTTTTT	CASSVAGTSATGELFF
.	.	TRBV2	TRBJ1-6	TGTGCCAGCAGTCAAAACCTGGGGGGATCACCCCTCCACTTT	CASSQNLGGSPLHF
.	.	TRBV29-1	TRBJ2-5	TGCAGCGTTGAGGGGGGGAGGGGGTCTAGGGAGACCCAGTACTTC	CSVEGGRGSRETQYF
.	.	TRBV28	TRBJ1-5	TGTGCCAGCAGTCAGCTTGACGGGTCGGGCAATCAGCCCCAGCATTTT	CASSQLDGSGNQPQHF